These 18 T cell receptor beta chains came from one sample sequenced in a study of T-cell reconstitution after alpha-beta-depleted transplantation in children. The authors prepared the TCRbeta library with unique molecular identifiers. TCRdb ran MiXCR on the PCR reads and lists one entry per CDR3 protein. The sample yields 400,000 to 500,000 distinct CDR3 sequences, roughly 10% seen once. The sample in question was PBMCs from the stem cell graft donor, obtained from the stem cell graft. These receptors all stem from a human donor who donated a stem cell graft to a child with acute myeloid leukemia.

This clonotype was counted a few times. This rearrangement joins TRBV7-2 to TRBJ2-4; D is perhaps TRBD1 (5 bases). The CDR3 runs to 13 residues. Germline V lookup: CDR1 SGHTA, CDR2 FQGNSA. The V end lost 1 base, the J end lost 8 bases, and 9 bases lay between the germline ends. CDR3 nucleotides: TGTGCCAGCAGCTTAGGTCCCAGGGACATTCAGTACTTC. Translation gives CASSLGPRDIQYF.

The chain carries TRBV20-1 and TRBJ2-1; D gene ambiguous. There are 13 residues in the CDR3. Germline assignment: CDR1 DFQATT and CDR2 SNEGSKA (reference sequence). V gave up 5 bases and J gave up 8 bases, with 16 bases separating them. CDR3 region: CSAERPGSDEQFF. The CDR3 DNA reads TGCAGTGCTGAACGGCCAGGTTCGGATGAGCAGTTCTTC.

The chain links TRBV5-1 to TRBJ2-7; TRBD1 might be the D (6 bases). The CDR3 has 16 residues. V was shortened by 4 bases and J by 0 bases, with 17 bases between the two germline ends. Germline loops: CDR1 SGHRS, CDR2 YFSETQ. The CDR3 DNA follows: TGCGCCAGCAGCGCTTCCACCGGGACAACCTCCTACGAGCAGTACTTC. It yields the protein CASSASTGTTSYEQYF.

In this sample, this clonotype turned up many times. V gene TRBV5-5 combines with J gene TRBJ2-7; D not resolved. The CDR3 contains 13 residues. Germline loops: CDR1 SGHKS, CDR2 YYEKEE (reference sequence). The ends were cut back, 4 bases at V and 2 bases at J, with 10 bases in the middle. CDR3: CASSIGPPYEQYV. CDR3 sequence (DNA): TGTGCCAGCAGCATCGGACCACCCTACGAGCAGTACGTC.

The V gene is TRBV5-8, the J gene TRBJ1-3; no clear D gene. Trimming stripped 2 bases from V and 4 bases from J, with 13 bases between. The CDR3 spans 15 residues. From germline, CDR1 is SGHTS and CDR2 YDEGEE. CDR3 nucleotides: TGTGCCAGCAGCTTACCGGGCCCGGGAGGAAACACCATATATTTT. Translating it yields CASSLPGPGGNTIYF.

This clonotype was observed many times. This rearrangement joins TRBV7-2 to TRBJ2-5; TRBD2 might be the D (6 bases). Germline V gene data show CDR1 as SGHTA and CDR2 as FQGNSA. V lost 5 bases and J 5 bases, leaving 12 bases between the germline ends. This CDR3 comprises 13 residues. The DNA of the CDR3 is TGTGCCAGCAGCCCGGGACTGAGGGAGACCCAGTACTTC. This translates into CASSPGLRETQYF.

This chain uses TRBV5-1 with TRBJ2-1; 7 bases map to TRBD1. V shed 0 bases, J shed 8 bases, and the junction held 5 bases outside the gene matches. Germline values: CDR1 SGHRS, CDR2 YFSETQ. The CDR3 length is 14 residues. As DNA, the CDR3 is TGCGCCAGCAGCTTGGGACAGGGTATAGATGAGCAGTTCTTC. The encoded protein is CASSLGQGIDEQFF.

In this sample, this clonotype turned up many times. J is TRBJ2-1 and V is TRBV29-1; TRBD2 matches 13 bases. V gave up 7 bases and J gave up 7 bases; unmatched junction bases: 7. This CDR3 region has 14 residues. The germline V gene has CDR1 SQVTM and CDR2 ANQGSEA. The CDR3 region is CSAEGLAGRNEQFF. The CDR3 region has the DNA TGCAGCGCAGAGGGACTAGCGGGGCGGAATGAGCAGTTCTTC.

V is TRBV6-5 and J is TRBJ2-2; D is unclear. The CDR3 runs to 16 residues. Germline CDR1 and CDR2: MNHEY and SVGAGI. With 0 bases removed from V and 0 bases from J, the gap between germline ends came to 8 bases. The CDR3 loop is CASSYSNTANTGELFF. The CDR3, as DNA: TGTGCCAGCAGTTACTCGAATACCGCGAACACCGGGGAGCTGTTTTTT.

This clonotype occurred many times. The chain carries TRBV12-3 or TRBV12-4 and TRBJ1-5; D uncertain. This CDR3 is built from 15 residues. The V end was cut by 3 bases, the J end by 2 bases, with 11 bases between. CDR3 amino acids: CASSFAGGGNQPQHF. In DNA form, the CDR3 reads TGTGCCAGCAGTTTTGCTGGCGGCGGCAATCAGCCCCAGCATTTT.

Only a few counts were recorded for this clonotype. The rearrangement joins TRBV7-2 to TRBJ1-6, with D perhaps TRBD1 (5 bases). V gave up 5 bases and J gave up 10 bases, with 12 bases separating them. The CDR3 extends over 13 amino acids. The germline CDR1 and CDR2 sequences are SGHTA and FQGNSA. The CDR3 region is CASSLDSPSPLHF. In DNA form, the CDR3 reads TGTGCCAGCAGCCTAGACAGCCCGTCACCCCTCCACTTT.

This clonotype occurred many times. The chain carries TRBV24-1 and TRBJ2-3, with 7 bases that match TRBD1. V was pared by 2 bases and J by 0 bases, with 7 bases of the junction left unmatched. Per the germline V gene, CDR1 is KGHDR and CDR2 is SFDVKD. There are 17 residues in the CDR3. CDR3 coding DNA: TGTGCCACCAGTGATTCCCGACAGGGTTTCAGCACAGATACGCAGTATTTT. Protein product: CATSDSRQGFSTDTQYF.

This clonotype has only a few counts. This chain connects TRBV2 to TRBJ2-2; D possibly corresponds to TRBD1 (5 bases). The germline V and J ends were trimmed by 8 bases and 2 bases, with 12 bases remaining between them. Germline lookup yields CDR1 SNHLY and CDR2 FYNNEI. CDR3 length: 14 amino acids. The DNA for the CDR3 is TGTGCCAGCCAGGCCAGGGTCAACACCGGGGAGCTGTTTTTT. It translates to CASQARVNTGELFF.

This chain joins TRBV7-9 and TRBJ2-2; TRBD2 agrees at 8 bases. The V segment lost 10 bases and the J segment 2 bases; nucleotides outside the gene matches: 21. The CDR3 is 19 amino acids. CDR1 and CDR2 from the germline V gene are SEHNR and FQNEAQ (reference sequence). The CDR3 spells CATKTPLQAGGYNTGELFF. The CDR3 nucleotides read TGTGCCACCAAAACCCCCTTGCAGGCGGGAGGATATAACACCGGGGAGCTGTTTTTT.

This clonotype has only a few counts. The J gene is TRBJ2-7, the V gene TRBV28, with D uncertain. The CDR3 spans 14 residues. Germline V gene lookup returns CDR1 MDHEN and CDR2 SYDVKM. V dropped 6 bases and J dropped 2 bases, with 14 bases sitting between them. In DNA, the CDR3 is TGTGCCAGCAGAACCTCGGACGGAACCTACGAGCAGTACTTC. This translates into CASRTSDGTYEQYF.

In its sample, this clonotype was seen a few times. V and J are TRBV10-2 and TRBJ1-6; 9 positions match TRBD1. CDR1 WSHSY and CDR2 SAAADI come from the germline V gene. CDR3 length: 15 amino acids. V lost 2 bases, J lost 13 bases, and 9 bases stayed unmatched. The CDR3 coding sequence is TGCGCCAGCAGTGAGGGGGGACAGGGAAGAATCCCCCTCCACTTT. It encodes CASSEGGQGRIPLHF.

DNA for the CDR3: TGCAGTGCTAGATCGGCTAGCGGGGGGCGCCCACATGAGCAGTTCTTC. Its protein is CSARSASGGRPHEQFF. The chain couples TRBV20-1 to TRBJ2-1, with 11 bases aligning to TRBD2. CDR3 length: 16 residues. Germline V CDR1 and CDR2: DFQATT, SNEGSKA (reference sequence). V was clipped by 2 bases and J by 8 bases; unmatched bases: 11.

CDR3 loop: CASGLGQGRDQPQHF. CDR3 bases: TGTGCTAGTGGTTTGGGCCAGGGTAGGGATCAGCCCCAGCATTTT. The chain links TRBV12-5 to TRBJ1-5, with D possibly being TRBD1 (5 bases). The germline V and J ends were trimmed by 1 base and 5 bases, with 12 bases remaining between them. CDR1 is LGHNT and CDR2 is FRNRAP in the germline V gene. The length of the CDR3 is 15 residues.